The 3 T cell receptor beta chains reported below all come from one sample, sequenced in a study of early T cells in non-severe SARS-CoV-2 infection. TCRdb reprocessed the 5' RACE reads via MiXCR and lists one record per CDR3 protein. Of 110,000 or so distinct CDR3 sequences in the sample, 9% to 14% were seen once. The material sequenced was whole blood. All receptors come from an adult who was a healthcare worker with PCR-confirmed SARS-CoV-2 infection or an uninfected control (not recorded which).

This clonotype was detected many times. This chain connects TRBV14 to TRBJ1-1; 8 bases fit TRBD1. The germline CDR1 and CDR2 sequences are SGHDN and FVKESK. The CDR3 has 16 residues. The V and J ends lost 4 bases and 1 base, in that order; junction bases with no gene match: 8. CDR3 residues: CASSPTRGRGNTEAFF. In DNA, the CDR3 is TGTGCCAGCAGCCCAACCAGGGGGCGGGGGAACACTGAAGCTTTCTTT.

The rearrangement joins TRBV7-9 to TRBJ2-3; D is unclear. The length of the CDR3 is 17 residues. Trimming left V 4 bases short and J 2 bases short, with 19 bases between. Germline CDR1 SEHNR, CDR2 FQNEAQ (reference sequence). The CDR3 region is CASSSPSPTKLTDTQYF. The CDR3 nucleotides read TGTGCCAGCAGCTCCCCCTCCCCGACAAAACTCACAGATACGCAGTATTTT. Complete variable domain (other parts from reference TRBV7-9 and TRBJ2-3): DTGVSQNPRHKITKRGQNVTFRCDPISEHNRLYWYRQTLGQGPEFLTYFQNEAQLEKSRLLSDRFSAERPKGSFSTLEIQRTEQGDSAMYLCASSSPSPTKLTDTQYFGPGTRLTVL.

CDR3 in DNA: TGTGCCACCAGTGACAGCGGACTAGCGGGCTCCTACAATGAGCAGTTCTTC. Protein: CATSDSGLAGSYNEQFF. This chain joins TRBV24-1 and TRBJ2-1; 11 positions match TRBD2. V lost 4 bases, J lost 0 bases, and 4 bases stayed unmatched. This CDR3 has 17 amino acids. Germline-derived CDR1 and CDR2 are KGHDR and SFDVKD.